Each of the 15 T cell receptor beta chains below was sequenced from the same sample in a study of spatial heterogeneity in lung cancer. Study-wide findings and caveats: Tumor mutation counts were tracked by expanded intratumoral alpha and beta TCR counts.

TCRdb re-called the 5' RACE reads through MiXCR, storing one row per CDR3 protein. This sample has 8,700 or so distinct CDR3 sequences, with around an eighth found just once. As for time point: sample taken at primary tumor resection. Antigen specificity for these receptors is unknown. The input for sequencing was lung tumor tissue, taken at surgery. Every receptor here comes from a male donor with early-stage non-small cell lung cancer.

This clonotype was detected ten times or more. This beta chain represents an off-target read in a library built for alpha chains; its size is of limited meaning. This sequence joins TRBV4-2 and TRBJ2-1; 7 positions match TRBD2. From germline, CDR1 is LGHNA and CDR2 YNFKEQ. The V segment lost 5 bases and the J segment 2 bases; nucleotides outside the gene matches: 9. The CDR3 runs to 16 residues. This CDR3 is CASSTRGGGAYNEQFF. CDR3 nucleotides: TGTGCCAGCAGCACTCGCGGGGGAGGCGCCTACAATGAGCAGTTCTTC.

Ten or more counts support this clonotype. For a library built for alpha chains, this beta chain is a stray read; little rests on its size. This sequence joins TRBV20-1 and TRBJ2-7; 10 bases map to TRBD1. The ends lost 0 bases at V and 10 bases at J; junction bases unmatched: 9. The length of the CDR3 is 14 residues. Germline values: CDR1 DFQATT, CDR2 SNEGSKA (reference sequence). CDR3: CSARDMTGGLGQYF. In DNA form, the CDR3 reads TGCAGTGCTAGAGATATGACAGGGGGCTTGGGTCAGTACTTC.

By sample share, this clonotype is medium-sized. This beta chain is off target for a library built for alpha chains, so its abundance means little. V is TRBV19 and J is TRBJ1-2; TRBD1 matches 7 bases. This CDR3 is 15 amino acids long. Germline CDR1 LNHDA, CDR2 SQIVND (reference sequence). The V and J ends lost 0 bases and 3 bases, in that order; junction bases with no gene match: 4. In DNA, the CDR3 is TGTGCCAGTAGTATAGACAGGGGGACCTACTATGGCTACACCTTC. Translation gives CASSIDRGTYYGYTF.

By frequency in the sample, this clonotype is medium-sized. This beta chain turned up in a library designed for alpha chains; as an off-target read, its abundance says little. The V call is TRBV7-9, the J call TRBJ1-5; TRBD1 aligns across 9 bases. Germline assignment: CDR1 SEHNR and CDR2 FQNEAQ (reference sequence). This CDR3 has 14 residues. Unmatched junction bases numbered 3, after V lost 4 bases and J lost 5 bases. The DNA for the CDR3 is TGTGCCAGCAGCTCCGGGACAGGGCATCAGCCCCAGCATTTT. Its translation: CASSSGTGHQPQHF.

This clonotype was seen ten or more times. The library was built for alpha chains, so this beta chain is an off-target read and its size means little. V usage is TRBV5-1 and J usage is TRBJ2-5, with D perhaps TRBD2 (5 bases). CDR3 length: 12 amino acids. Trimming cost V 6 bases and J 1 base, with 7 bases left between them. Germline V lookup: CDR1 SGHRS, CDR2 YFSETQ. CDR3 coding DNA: TGCGCCAGCATGGGGAGCCAAGAGACCCAGTACTTC. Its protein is CASMGSQETQYF.

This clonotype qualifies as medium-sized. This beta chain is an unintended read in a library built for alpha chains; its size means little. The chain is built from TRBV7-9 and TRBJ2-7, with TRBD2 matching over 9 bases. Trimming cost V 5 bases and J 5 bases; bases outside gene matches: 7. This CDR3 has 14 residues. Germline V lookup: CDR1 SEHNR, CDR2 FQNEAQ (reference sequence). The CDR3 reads CASSLGSGRNEQYF. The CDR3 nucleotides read TGTGCCAGCAGCCTTGGGAGCGGGAGGAACGAGCAGTACTTC. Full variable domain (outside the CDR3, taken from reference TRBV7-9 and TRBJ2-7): DTGVSQNPRHKITKRGQNVTFRCDPISEHNRLYWYRQTLGQGPEFLTYFQNEAQLEKSRLLSDRFSAERPKGSFSTLEIQRTEQGDSAMYLCASSLGSGRNEQYFGPGTRLTVT.

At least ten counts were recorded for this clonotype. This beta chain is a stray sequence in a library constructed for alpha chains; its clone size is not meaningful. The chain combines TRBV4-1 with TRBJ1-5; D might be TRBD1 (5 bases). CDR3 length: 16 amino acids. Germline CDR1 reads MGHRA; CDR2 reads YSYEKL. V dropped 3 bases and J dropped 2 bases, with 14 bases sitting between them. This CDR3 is CASSQAGASGNQPQHF. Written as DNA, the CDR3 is TGCGCCAGCAGCCAGGCCGGGGCCTCGGGCAATCAGCCCCAGCATTTT.

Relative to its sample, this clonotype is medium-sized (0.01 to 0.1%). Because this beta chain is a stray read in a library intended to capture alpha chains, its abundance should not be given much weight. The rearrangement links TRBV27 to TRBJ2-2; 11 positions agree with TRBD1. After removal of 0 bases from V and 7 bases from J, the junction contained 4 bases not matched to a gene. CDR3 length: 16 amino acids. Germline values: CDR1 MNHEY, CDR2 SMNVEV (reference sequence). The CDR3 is CASSLSGTGGIGELFF. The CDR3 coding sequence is TGTGCCAGCAGTTTATCGGGGACAGGGGGGATCGGGGAGCTGTTTTTT.

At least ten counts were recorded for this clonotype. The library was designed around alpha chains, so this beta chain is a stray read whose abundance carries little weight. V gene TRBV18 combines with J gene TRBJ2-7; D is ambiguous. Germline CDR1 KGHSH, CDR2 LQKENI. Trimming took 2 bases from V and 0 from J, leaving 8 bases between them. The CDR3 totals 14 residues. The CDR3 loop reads CASSPTRTSYEQYF. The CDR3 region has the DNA TGTGCCAGCTCACCAACGCGCACCTCCTACGAGCAGTACTTC.

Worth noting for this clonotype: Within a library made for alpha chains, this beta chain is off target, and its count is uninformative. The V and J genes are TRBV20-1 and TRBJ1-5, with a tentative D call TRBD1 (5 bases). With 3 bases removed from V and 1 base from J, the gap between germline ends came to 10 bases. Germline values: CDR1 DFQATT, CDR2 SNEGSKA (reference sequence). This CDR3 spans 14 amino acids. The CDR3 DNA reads TGCAGTGCTAGCAAATCAGGGAGCAATCAGCCCCAGCATTTT. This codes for CSASKSGSNQPQHF.

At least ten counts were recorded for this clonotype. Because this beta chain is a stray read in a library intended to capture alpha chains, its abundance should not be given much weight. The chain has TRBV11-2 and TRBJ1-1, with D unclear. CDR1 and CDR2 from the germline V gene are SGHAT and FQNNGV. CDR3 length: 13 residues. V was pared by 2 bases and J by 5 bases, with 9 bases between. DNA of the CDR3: TGTGCCAGCAGCTTATGGACGGAGACTGAAGCTTTCTTT. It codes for CASSLWTETEAFF. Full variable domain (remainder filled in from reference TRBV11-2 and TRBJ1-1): EAGVAQSPRYKIIEKRQSVAFWCNPISGHATLYWYQQILGQGPKLLIQFQNNGVVDDSQLPKDRFSAERLKGVDSTLKIQPAKLEDSAVYLCASSLWTETEAFFGQGTRLTVV.

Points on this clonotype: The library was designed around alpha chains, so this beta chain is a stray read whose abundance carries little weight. The CDR3 DNA follows: TGTGCCAGCAGCTACCCCACACCGGGACTAGCGGGAGTGGTTAAGGAGCTGTTTTTT. Translation gives CASSYPTPGLAGVVKELFF. The chain uses TRBV5-5 and TRBJ2-2; 14 bases are shared with TRBD2. This CDR3 spans 19 amino acids. The V segment lost 3 bases and the J segment 10 bases; nucleotides outside the gene matches: 17. The germline CDR1 and CDR2 sequences are SGHKS and YYEKEE (reference sequence).

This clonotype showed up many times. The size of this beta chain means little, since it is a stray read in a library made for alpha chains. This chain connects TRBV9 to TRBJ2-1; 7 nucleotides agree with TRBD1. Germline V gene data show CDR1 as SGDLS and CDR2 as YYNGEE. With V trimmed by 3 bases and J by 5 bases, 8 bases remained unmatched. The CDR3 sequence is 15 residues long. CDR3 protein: CASSGGTEGNNEQFF. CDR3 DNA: TGTGCCAGCAGCGGGGGGACAGAGGGTAACAATGAGCAGTTCTTC.

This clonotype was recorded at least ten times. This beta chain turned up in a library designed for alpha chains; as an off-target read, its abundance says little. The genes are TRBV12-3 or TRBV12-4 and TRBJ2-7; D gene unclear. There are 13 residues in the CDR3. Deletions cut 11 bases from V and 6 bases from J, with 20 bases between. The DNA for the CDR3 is TGTGCCGGCCTAATCCTTCCGGGCTCCGAGCAGTACTTC. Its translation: CAGLILPGSEQYF.

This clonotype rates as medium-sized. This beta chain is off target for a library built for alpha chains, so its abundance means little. The CDR3 nucleotides are TGTGCCAGCAGCGTAGCCCCGACGACAGGAAATGAAAAACTGTTTTTT. This translates into CASSVAPTTGNEKLFF. The chain carries TRBV9 and TRBJ1-4, with a possible D match to TRBD1 (6 bases). V was clipped by 0 bases and J by 5 bases, with 14 bases between them. Looked up from germline, CDR1 is SGDLS and CDR2 is YYNGEE. CDR3 size: 16 residues.